This T cell receptor (beta chain) was sequenced for a study of control samples from healthy donors and cancer patients. CDR1 is LNHDA and CDR2 is SQIVND in the germline V gene (reference sequence). This CDR3 contains 13 residues. V was cut by 5 bases and J by 7 bases, with 12 bases left in between. Sequencing was performed with immunoSEQ multiplex PCR; in TCRdb, only in-frame clones are kept and a portion is missing. The data contain around 86,000 clones, around 90% of them seen just once; the ten biggest clones take up under 2%. The sample taken for sequencing was PBMCs. V usage is TRBV19 and J usage is TRBJ1-5; unclear D gene. The receptor was derived from a woman aged 60 to 75 with head and neck cancer. The chain's CDR3 is CASSDSALQPQHF. CDR3 DNA sequence: TGTGCCAGTAGTGATTCGGCGTTGCAGCCCCAGCATTTT.